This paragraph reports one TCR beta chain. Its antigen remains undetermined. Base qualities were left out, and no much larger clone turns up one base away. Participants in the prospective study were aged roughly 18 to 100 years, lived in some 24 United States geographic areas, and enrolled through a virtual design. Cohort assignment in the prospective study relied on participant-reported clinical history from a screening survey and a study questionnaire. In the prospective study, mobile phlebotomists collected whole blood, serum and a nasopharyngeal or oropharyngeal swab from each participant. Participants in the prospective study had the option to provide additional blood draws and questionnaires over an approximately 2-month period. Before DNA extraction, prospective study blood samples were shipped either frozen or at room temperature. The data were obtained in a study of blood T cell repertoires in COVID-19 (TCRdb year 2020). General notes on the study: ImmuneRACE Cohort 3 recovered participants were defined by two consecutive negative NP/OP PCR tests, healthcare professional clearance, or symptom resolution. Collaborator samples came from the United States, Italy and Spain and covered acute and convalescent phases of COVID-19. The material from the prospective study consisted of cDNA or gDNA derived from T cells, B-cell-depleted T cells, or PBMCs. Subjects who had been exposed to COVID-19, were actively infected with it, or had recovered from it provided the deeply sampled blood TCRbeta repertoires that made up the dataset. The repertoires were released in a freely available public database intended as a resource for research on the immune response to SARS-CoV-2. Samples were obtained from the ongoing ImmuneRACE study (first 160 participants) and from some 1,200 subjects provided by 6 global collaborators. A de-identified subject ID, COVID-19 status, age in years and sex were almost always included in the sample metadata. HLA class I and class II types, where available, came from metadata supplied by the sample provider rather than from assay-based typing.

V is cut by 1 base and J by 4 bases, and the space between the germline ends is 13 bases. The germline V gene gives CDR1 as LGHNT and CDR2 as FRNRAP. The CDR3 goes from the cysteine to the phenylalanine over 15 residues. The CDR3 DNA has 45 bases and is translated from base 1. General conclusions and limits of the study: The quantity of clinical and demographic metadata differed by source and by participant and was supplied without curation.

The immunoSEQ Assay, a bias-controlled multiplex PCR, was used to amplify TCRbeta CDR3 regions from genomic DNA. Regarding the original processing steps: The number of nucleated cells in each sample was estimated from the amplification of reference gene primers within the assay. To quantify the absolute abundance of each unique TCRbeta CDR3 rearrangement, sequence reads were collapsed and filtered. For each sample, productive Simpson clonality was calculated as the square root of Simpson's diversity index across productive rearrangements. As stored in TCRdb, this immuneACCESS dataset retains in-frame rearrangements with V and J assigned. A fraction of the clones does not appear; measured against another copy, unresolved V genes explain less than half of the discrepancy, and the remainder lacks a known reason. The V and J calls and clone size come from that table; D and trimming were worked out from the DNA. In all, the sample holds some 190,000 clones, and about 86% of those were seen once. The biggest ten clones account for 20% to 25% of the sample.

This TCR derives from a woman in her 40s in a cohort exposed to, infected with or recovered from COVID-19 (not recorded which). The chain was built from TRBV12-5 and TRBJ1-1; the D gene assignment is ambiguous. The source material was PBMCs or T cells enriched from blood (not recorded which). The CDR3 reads CASGLGREVSTEAFF. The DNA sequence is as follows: TGTGCTAGTGGTTTGGGACGGGAGGTCAGCACTGAAGCTTTCTTT.